Below are 10 T cell receptor beta chains sequenced from a single sample in a study of cytomegalovirus exposure and HLA in healthy donors. Primers included in the PCR were 60 Vbeta and 13 Jbeta primers. Generated by immunoSEQ multiplex PCR, the TCRdb table keeps only in-frame clones and is missing some. This table has approximately 170,000 clones, 70% to 75% appearing once. Sequencing was performed on PBMCs. Source of these receptors: a man in his thirties or forties in good health and CMV-seropositive.

J is TRBJ2-7 and V is TRBV9; the D is unclear. The V gene's germline CDR1 is SGDLS and CDR2 YYNGEE. This CDR3 contains 13 residues. The V end was cut by 0 bases, the J end by 4 bases, with 8 bases between. CDR3 bases: TGTGCCAGCAGCGTAGTCCCGGGTTACGAGCAGTACTTC. Translated, it gives CASSVVPGYEQYF. The full variable domain, rest sourced from reference TRBV9 and TRBJ2-7, is DSGVTQTPKHLITATGQRVTLRCSPRSGDLSVYWYQQSLDQGLQFLIQYYNGEERAKGNILERFSAQQFPDLHSELNLSSLELGDSALYFCASSVVPGYEQYFGPGTRLTVT.

This chain joins TRBV19 and TRBJ2-2; a possible D gene is TRBD2 (5 bases). This CDR3 has 15 amino acids. Trimming left V 1 base short and J 2 bases short, with 8 bases between. Germline V gives CDR1 LNHDA, CDR2 SQIVND (reference sequence). CDR3 protein: CASSIGAVNTGELFF. The CDR3 bases are TGTGCCAGTAGTATAGGAGCGGTAAACACCGGGGAGCTGTTTTTT.

The chain is built from TRBV30 and TRBJ1-5, with TRBD1 matching over 7 bases. V was pared by 1 base and J by 0 bases, with 3 bases of the junction left unmatched. In germline, CDR1 is GTSNPN, CDR2 SVGIG (reference sequence). This CDR3 is built from 15 residues. CDR3 DNA: TGTGCCTGGAGTGCCGGGACAGTTAGCAATCAGCCCCAGCATTTT. It translates to CAWSAGTVSNQPQHF.

The chain combines TRBV11-3 with TRBJ2-1; 8 bases agree with TRBD1. Germline V gives CDR1 SGHNT, CDR2 YENEEA. V shed 5 bases and J 2 bases; nucleotides not matched to a gene: 8. The CDR3 runs 16 residues. As DNA, the CDR3 is TGTGCCAGCAGCCTAAGAGGACAGGGACCCTACAATGAGCAGTTCTTC. Protein sequence: CASSLRGQGPYNEQFF.

The rearrangement joins TRBV18 to TRBJ1-3; 7 bases align to TRBD1. Germline assignment: CDR1 KGHSH and CDR2 LQKENI. With V trimmed by 3 bases and J by 0 bases, 5 bases remained unmatched. The CDR3 runs to 16 residues. The CDR3 spells CASSPQGDNSGNTIYF. CDR3 coding DNA: TGTGCCAGCTCACCCCAGGGGGACAACTCTGGAAACACCATATATTTT.

J is TRBJ2-2 and V is TRBV13; D might be TRBD2 (6 bases). The CDR3 has 16 residues. Trimming left V 5 bases short and J 4 bases short, with 17 bases between. The germline V gene has CDR1 PRHDT and CDR2 FYEKMQ (reference sequence). For the CDR3, the DNA is TGTGCCAGCAGCCCTAGAGCTCCACTAGCCACCGGGGAGCTGTTTTTT. As protein: CASSPRAPLATGELFF.

The CDR3 bases are TGCGCCAGCAGCCAGCTGTTTGCGACTAGCGGGGCCCTAGGTACGCAGTATTTT. Protein product: CASSQLFATSGALGTQYF. The J gene is TRBJ2-3, the V gene TRBV4-3, with TRBD2 matching 11 bases. Trimming cost V 3 bases and J 8 bases; bases outside gene matches: 16. Germline lookup yields CDR1 LGHNA and CDR2 YSLEER. CDR3 size: 18 residues.

The chain joins TRBV30 to TRBJ1-3; D is uncertain. CDR3 length equals 14 residues. CDR1 and CDR2 (germline): GTSNPN, SVGIG (reference sequence). V lost 1 base, J lost 2 bases, and 9 bases lay in between. CDR3 in DNA: TGTGCCTGGAGTGCCAGGACTCCTGGAAACACCATATATTTT. Amino acids: CAWSARTPGNTIYF.

The genes are TRBV5-8 and TRBJ1-2; 7 positions agree with TRBD1. Germline trimming cut 7 bases from V and 1 base from J; bases unmatched to any gene: 7. Germline V gene sequence: CDR1 SGHTS, CDR2 YDEGEE. The CDR3 is 14 amino acids. CDR3 DNA: TGTGCCAGCGCGGGACAGTTCGTTAACTATGGCTACACCTTC. It translates to CASAGQFVNYGYTF.

The rearrangement joins TRBV9 to TRBJ1-5, with TRBD1 identical over 7 bases. CDR1 and CDR2 (germline): SGDLS, YYNGEE. After removal of 7 bases from V and 4 bases from J, the junction contained 5 bases not matched to a gene. The CDR3 extends over 13 amino acids. CDR3 loop: CASRRGRNQPQHF. CDR3 bases: TGTGCCAGCCGGAGGGGGCGGAATCAGCCCCAGCATTTT.